This passage covers 12 T cell receptor beta chains from one sample sequenced in a study of chemoradiotherapy in HPV16-positive cancers. Clones were read by immunoSEQ multiplex PCR, and TCRdb kept only the in-frame ones, dropping some. The sample includes roughly 32,000 clones, approximately 90% seen only once; the top ten take 2.5% to 3.5%. Sequencing was performed on blood, taken from a patient who underwent chemoradiotherapy. The receptors derive from a human donor with HPV-associated anogenital cancer.

The count of this clone is one. The CDR3 DNA reads as TGTGCCAGCAGCCCCGTTAGTGGGGCTGGAGAGCAGTACTTC. It encodes CASSPVSGAGEQYF. V and J are TRBV7-2 and TRBJ2-5, with TRBD1 as a possible D gene (5 bases). The V end was cut by 5 bases, the J end by 11 bases, with 21 bases between. The CDR3 runs 14 residues. Germline CDR1 and CDR2: SGHTA and FQGNSA. The full variable domain, completed using reference TRBV7-2 and TRBJ2-5, is GAGVSQSPSNKVTEKGKDVELRCDPISGHTALYWYRQSLGQGLEFLIYFQGNSAPDKSGLPSDRFSAERTGGSVSTLTIQRTQQEDSAVYLCASSPVSGAGEQYFGPGTRLLVL.

This chain connects TRBV6-6 to TRBJ2-7; the D gene is possibly TRBD2 (7 bases). The V end was cut by 11 bases, the J end by 2 bases, with 13 bases between. The length of the CDR3 is 12 residues. The germline V gene has CDR1 MNHNY and CDR2 SVGAGI (reference sequence). The CDR3 coding sequence is TGTGCCGCCGGGGGGCCCCCCTACGAGCAGTACTTC. Protein product: CAAGGPPYEQYF.

This clone showed up just once. This rearrangement joins TRBV6-1 to TRBJ2-7; TRBD1 agrees at 7 bases. V trimming: 8 bases; J trimming: 3 bases; junction bases outside the gene matches: 7. Germline CDR1 reads MNHNS; CDR2 reads SASEGT. This CDR3 region has 13 residues. CDR3 in amino acids: CASGLNRGYEQYF. In DNA, the CDR3 is TGTGCCAGCGGGCTAAACAGGGGCTACGAGCAGTACTTC.

This chain links TRBV5-6 with TRBJ1-1; TRBD1 aligns across 9 bases. The germline V gene has CDR1 SGHDT and CDR2 YYEEEE. V shed 4 bases and J 5 bases; nucleotides not matched to a gene: 9. The CDR3 contains 15 residues. The CDR3 nucleotides read TGTGCCAGCAGCATTCAACAGGGGGCGATGACTGAAGCTTTCTTT. This encodes CASSIQQGAMTEAFF.

The CDR3 DNA sequence: TGTGCCAGCAGTTCTGTAGGTGGACAGCCCCAGCATTTT. Protein: CASSSVGGQPQHF. This sequence joins TRBV5-4 and TRBJ1-5; no clear D. Trimming stripped 5 bases from V and 7 bases from J, with 13 bases between. Germline-derived CDR1 and CDR2 are SGHNT and YYREEE (reference sequence). The CDR3 totals 13 residues.

V and J are TRBV29-1 and TRBJ1-3; D perhaps matches TRBD1 (5 bases). Trimming took off 6 bases at V and 2 bases at J, with 17 bases between the two ends. Germline lookup yields CDR1 SQVTM and CDR2 ANQGSEA. The CDR3 has 15 amino acids. The CDR3 loop is CSVSMGQGPGNTIYF. CDR3 in DNA: TGCAGCGTATCAATGGGGCAGGGCCCTGGAAACACCATATATTTT.

This clone was detected once. This chain connects TRBV30 to TRBJ2-5; D is unresolved. The CDR3 consists of 14 residues. Trimming took 0 bases from V and 7 from J, leaving 15 bases between them. CDR1 is GTSNPN, CDR2 SVGIG, per germline (reference sequence). The CDR3 DNA reads TGTGCCTGGAGTGTAGTCCGCTCCGGCGGGACCCAGTACTTC. This gives the protein CAWSVVRSGGTQYF.

This clone was picked up one time. This chain uses TRBV6-1 with TRBJ1-2; D is uncertain. Germline values: CDR1 MNHNS, CDR2 SASEGT. The CDR3 sequence is 14 residues long. Trimming removed 7 bases from V and 1 base from J, with 13 bases in between. The CDR3 sequence is CASTRSTLNYGYTF. The CDR3 nucleotides read TGTGCCAGCACCCGATCGACCCTTAACTATGGCTACACCTTC.

V and J are TRBV5-4 and TRBJ1-6; D uncertain. This CDR3 is 12 amino acids long. CDR1 is SGHNT and CDR2 is YYREEE in the germline V gene (reference sequence). Between the trimmed V and J ends, which lost 6 bases and 5 bases, there was a span of 6 bases. The chain's CDR3 is CASTIDNSPLHF. DNA of the CDR3: TGTGCCAGCACCATCGATAATTCACCCCTCCACTTT.

This chain joins TRBV5-1 and TRBJ2-5; TRBD1 might be the D (6 bases). Germline V gene lookup returns CDR1 SGHRS and CDR2 YFSETQ. There are 14 residues in the CDR3. V was clipped by 3 bases and J by 5 bases, with 14 bases between them. CDR3 nucleotide sequence: TGCGCCAGCAGCTGGGACACAGGGTATGAGACCCAGTACTTC. It specifies CASSWDTGYETQYF.

The chain joins TRBV5-4 to TRBJ1-5; D not certain. Germline V gives CDR1 SGHNT, CDR2 YYREEE (reference sequence). This CDR3 is built from 15 residues. V was pared by 0 bases and J by 6 bases, with 13 bases between. The CDR3 reads CASSLDGRASQPQHF. The DNA for the CDR3 is TGTGCCAGCAGCTTGGACGGCCGAGCGAGTCAGCCCCAGCATTTT.

This clone was counted a few times. This chain connects TRBV6-5 to TRBJ1-4, with D tentatively TRBD1 (5 bases). The V gene's germline CDR1 is MNHEY and CDR2 SVGAGI. Trimming took off 9 bases at V and 8 bases at J, with 19 bases between the two ends. This CDR3 region has 14 residues. The CDR3 here is CASSEMGVGEKLFF. CDR3 sequence (DNA): TGTGCCAGTTCGGAGATGGGGGTAGGGGAAAAACTGTTTTTT.